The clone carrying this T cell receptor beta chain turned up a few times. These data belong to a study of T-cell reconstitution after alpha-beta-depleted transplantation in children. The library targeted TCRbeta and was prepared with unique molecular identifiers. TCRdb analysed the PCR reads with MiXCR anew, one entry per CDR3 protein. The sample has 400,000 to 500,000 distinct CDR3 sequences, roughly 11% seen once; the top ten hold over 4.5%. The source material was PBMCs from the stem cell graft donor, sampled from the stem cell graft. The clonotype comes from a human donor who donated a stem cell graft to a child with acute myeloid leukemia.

This chain's CDR3 is CSVEMEEGPEQYF. Here the CDR3 DNA reads TGCAGCGTTGAAATGGAAGAGGGCCCCGAGCAGTACTTC. This chain links TRBV29-1 with TRBJ2-7; D is possibly TRBD2 (5 bases). V was pared by 2 bases and J by 6 bases, with 14 bases between. Germline CDR1 is SQVTM and CDR2 is ANQGSEA. The CDR3 is 13 residues long.